Following are 10 T cell receptor beta chains from one sample sequenced in a study of T cells in Graves' hyperthyroidism and ophthalmopathy. RNA transcripts gave rise to amplified TCR beta CDR3 regions. Using the HTBI primer set, a first-round RT-PCR was run on the TCR CDR3. TCRdb reprocessed the multiplex PCR reads with MiXCR, giving one entry per CDR3 protein. The sample shows approximately 560,000 distinct CDR3 sequences, roughly 50% of them seen only once. The sequenced sample was peripheral blood or thyroid tissue (not recorded which). These receptors all stem from a woman under 30 with Graves' hyperthyroidism.

In this sample, this clonotype turned up a few times. This chain links TRBV7-2 with TRBJ1-5; 8 bases are a match to TRBD1. V gave up 5 bases and J gave up 0 bases; unmatched junction bases: 9. This CDR3 region has 17 residues. In germline, CDR1 is SGHTA, CDR2 FQGNSA. In nucleotides, the CDR3 is TGTGCCAGCAGCGCGGGACAGGAGGACTATAGCAATCAGCCCCAGCATTTT. It yields the protein CASSAGQEDYSNQPQHF.

The J gene is TRBJ1-2, the V gene TRBV20-1, with a tentative D call TRBD1 (5 bases). The CDR3 spans 11 residues. Germline CDR1 is DFQATT and CDR2 is SNEGSKA (reference sequence). The V end was cut by 4 bases, the J end by 5 bases, with 8 bases between. The CDR3 region has the DNA TGCAGTGCTAAGGACATATATGGCTACACCTTC. Protein product: CSAKDIYGYTF.

V is TRBV12-3 or TRBV12-4 and J is TRBJ1-2; tentatively, D is TRBD1 (6 bases). Trimming took off 4 bases at V and 8 bases at J, with 14 bases between the two ends. CDR3 length: 13 residues. The CDR3 reads CASSSQGGTGYTF. The DNA for the CDR3 is TGTGCCAGCAGTTCCCAAGGGGGAACGGGCTACACCTTC.

This clonotype was seen ten or more times. The chain combines TRBV7-9 with TRBJ1-5; D is ambiguous. Trimming stripped 2 bases from V and 7 bases from J, with 9 bases between. This CDR3 is 13 amino acids long. The germline V gene encodes CDR1 SEHNR and CDR2 FQNEAQ (reference sequence). Written as DNA, the CDR3 is TGTGCCAGCAGCTTAAATGAGGGCCAGCCCCAGCATTTT. Its translation is CASSLNEGQPQHF.

This clonotype came up a few times. This chain connects TRBV25-1 to TRBJ1-6; unclear D gene. Trimming cost V 8 bases and J 8 bases, with 19 bases left between them. The CDR3 extends over 15 amino acids. The germline V gene encodes CDR1 MGHDK and CDR2 SYGVNS. The CDR3 protein is CASSPRPKRHSPLHF. The CDR3 DNA sequence: TGTGCCAGCTCACCACGTCCTAAACGGCATTCACCCCTCCACTTT.

The chain combines TRBV19 with TRBJ2-2, with D perhaps TRBD1 (5 bases). Looked up from germline, CDR1 is LNHDA and CDR2 is SQIVND (reference sequence). Trimming shortened V by 2 bases and J by 3 bases, and 16 bases separated the two germline ends. This CDR3 has 17 residues. CDR3 sequence (DNA): TGTGCCAGTAGTATAAGGACAAGAGATGGCTACACCGGGGAGCTGTTTTTT. It codes for CASSIRTRDGYTGELFF.

This clonotype showed up many times. The chain couples TRBV25-1 to TRBJ2-5; D not certain. V lost 5 bases and J 0 bases, leaving 13 bases between the germline ends. There are 15 residues in the CDR3. Germline V gene sequence: CDR1 MGHDK, CDR2 SYGVNS. The CDR3 loop is CASSKRRTHQETQYF. Written as DNA, the CDR3 is TGTGCCAGCAGTAAAAGACGCACCCACCAAGAGACCCAGTACTTC. Full variable domain (remainder filled in from reference TRBV25-1 and TRBJ2-5): EADIYQTPRYLVIGTGKKITLECSQTMGHDKMYWYQQDPGMELHLIHYSYGVNSTEKGDLSSESTVSRIRTEHFPLTLESARPSHTSQYLCASSKRRTHQETQYFGPGTRLLVL.

This clonotype appeared a few times. This chain joins TRBV20-1 and TRBJ1-4; a weak D match, TRBD1 (5 bases). The CDR3 runs 15 residues. The germline CDR1 and CDR2 sequences are DFQATT and SNEGSKA (reference sequence). V was trimmed by 0 bases and J by 8 bases, leaving 16 bases between them. CDR3 nucleotide sequence: TGCAGTGCTAGAGATCCTGATAGGGGTCGAGAAAAACTGTTTTTT. It codes for CSARDPDRGREKLFF.

Only a few counts were recorded for this clonotype. The chain carries TRBV9 and TRBJ1-6; D is possibly TRBD1 (6 bases). CDR1 is SGDLS and CDR2 is YYNGEE in the germline V gene. V lost 4 bases and J lost 5, with 22 bases in between. The CDR3 is made up of 18 amino acids. DNA of the CDR3: TGTGCCAGCAGCAGACATACAGGGCTGCGGGGTGATAATTCACCCCTCCACTTT. As protein: CASSRHTGLRGDNSPLHF.

This clonotype was counted a few times. The chain combines TRBV7-9 with TRBJ1-1; 7 bases agree with TRBD1. The V and J ends lost 3 bases and 5 bases, in that order; junction bases with no gene match: 12. This CDR3 has 16 amino acids. The germline gives CDR1 SEHNR, CDR2 FQNEAQ (reference sequence). As DNA, the CDR3 is TGTGCCAGCAGCTTTCACAGGGGAAGGGGGCGGACTGAAGCTTTCTTT. It codes for CASSFHRGRGRTEAFF.